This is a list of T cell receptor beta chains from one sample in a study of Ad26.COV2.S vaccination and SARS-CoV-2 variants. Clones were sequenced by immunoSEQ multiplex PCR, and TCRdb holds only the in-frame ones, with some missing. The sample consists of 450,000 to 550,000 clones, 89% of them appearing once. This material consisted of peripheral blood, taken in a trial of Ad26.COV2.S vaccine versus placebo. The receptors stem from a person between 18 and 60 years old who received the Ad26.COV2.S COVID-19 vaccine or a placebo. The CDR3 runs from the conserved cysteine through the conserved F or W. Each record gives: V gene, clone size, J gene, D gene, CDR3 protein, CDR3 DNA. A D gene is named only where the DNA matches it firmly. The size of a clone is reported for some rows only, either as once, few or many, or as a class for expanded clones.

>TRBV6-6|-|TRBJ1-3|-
CATRGVSHSGNTIYF
TGTGCCACCCGTGGGGTCTCCCACTCTGGAAACACCATATATTTT
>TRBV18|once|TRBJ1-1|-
CASSWGGTEAFF
TGTGCCAGCTCATGGGGAGGGACTGAAGCTTTCTTT
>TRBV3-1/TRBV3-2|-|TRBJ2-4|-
CASTPGRRKAKNIQYF
TGTGCCAGCACCCCGGGCCGACGGAAAGCCAAAAACATTCAGTACTTC
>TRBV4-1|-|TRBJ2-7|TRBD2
CASSQEGGVYEQYF
TGCGCCAGCAGCCAAGAGGGGGGGGTCTACGAGCAGTACTTC
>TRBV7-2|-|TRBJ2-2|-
CASSLELGSAGELFF
TGTGCCAGCAGCTTAGAGTTAGGATCTGCCGGGGAGCTGTTTTTT
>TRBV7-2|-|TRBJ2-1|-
CASHQGRSYNEQFF
TGTGCCAGCCACCAGGGGAGAAGCTACAATGAGCAGTTCTTC
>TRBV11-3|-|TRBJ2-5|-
CASSHPGETQYF
TGTGCCAGCAGCCATCCGGGGGAGACCCAGTACTTC
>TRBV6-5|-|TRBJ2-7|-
CASRTGTFNYEQYF
TGTGCCAGCAGGACCGGGACTTTTAACTACGAGCAGTACTTC
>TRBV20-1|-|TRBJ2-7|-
CSARDPPRERF
TGCAGTGCTAGAGATCCCCCCAGAGAGCGCTTC
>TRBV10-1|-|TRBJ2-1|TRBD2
CASSRLAGWNEQFF
TGCGCCAGCAGTCGGCTAGCGGGGTGGAATGAGCAGTTCTTC
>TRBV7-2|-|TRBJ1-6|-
CASSSSTGNSPLHF
TGTGCCAGCAGCAGCTCAACAGGGAACTCACCCCTCCACTTT
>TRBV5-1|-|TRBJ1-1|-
CASRYSGSMNTEAFF
TGCGCCAGCAGGTACTCAGGGTCCATGAACACTGAAGCTTTCTTT
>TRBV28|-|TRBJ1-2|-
CASSSTSDAYGYTF
TGTGCCAGCAGTTCAACTTCGGACGCCTATGGCTACACCTTC
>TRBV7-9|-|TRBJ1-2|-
CASSLHGTIPSNYGYTF
TGTGCCAGCAGCTTACATGGGACCATCCCATCTAACTATGGCTACACCTTC
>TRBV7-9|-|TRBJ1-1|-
CASRQEFPAEAFF
TGTGCCAGCAGACAAGAATTTCCCGCTGAAGCTTTCTTT
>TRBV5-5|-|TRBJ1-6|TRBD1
CASRLQIQGGSSPLHF
TGTGCCAGCAGGTTACAGATACAGGGGGGAAGTTCACCCCTCCACTTT
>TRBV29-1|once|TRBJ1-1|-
CSVVSGNTEAFF
TGCAGCGTTGTATCCGGGAACACTGAAGCTTTCTTT
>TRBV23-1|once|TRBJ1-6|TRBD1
CASSRPGQVFF
TGCGCCAGCAGTCGGCCGGGACAGGTCTTCTTT
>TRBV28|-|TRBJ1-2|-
CASSLNFDGYTF
TGTGCCAGCAGTTTAAACTTCGATGGCTACACCTTC
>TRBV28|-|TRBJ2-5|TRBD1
CASRAQGAGETQYF
TGTGCCAGCCGCGCACAGGGGGCAGGGGAGACCCAGTACTTC
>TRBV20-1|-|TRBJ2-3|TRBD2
CSASGSGGPSNTDTQYF
TGCAGTGCTAGTGGTAGCGGGGGGCCTTCTAACACAGATACGCAGTATTTT
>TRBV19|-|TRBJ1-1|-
CCSKAGTVTEAFF
TGTTGCTCAAAGGCGGGTACGGTAACTGAAGCTTTCTTT
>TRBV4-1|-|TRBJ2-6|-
CASSHKRSGANVLTF
TGCGCCAGCAGCCATAAGCGCTCTGGGGCCAACGTCCTGACTTTC
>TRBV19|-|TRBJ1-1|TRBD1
CASSGGVGQGNTEAFF
TGTGCCAGTAGTGGGGGCGTAGGACAGGGAAACACTGAAGCTTTCTTT